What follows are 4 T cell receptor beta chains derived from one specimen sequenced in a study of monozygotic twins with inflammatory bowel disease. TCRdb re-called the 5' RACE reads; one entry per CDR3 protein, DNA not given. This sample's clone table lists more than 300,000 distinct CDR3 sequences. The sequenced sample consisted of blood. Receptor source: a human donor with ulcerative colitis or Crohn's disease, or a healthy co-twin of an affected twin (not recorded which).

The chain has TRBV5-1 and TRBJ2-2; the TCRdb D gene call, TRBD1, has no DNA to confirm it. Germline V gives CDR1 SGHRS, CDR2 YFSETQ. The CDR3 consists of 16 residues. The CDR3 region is CASSFEGALNTGELFF.

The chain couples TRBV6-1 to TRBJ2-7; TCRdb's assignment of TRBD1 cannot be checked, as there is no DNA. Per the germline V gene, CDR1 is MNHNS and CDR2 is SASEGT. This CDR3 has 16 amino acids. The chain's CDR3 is CASSEFGQGAIYEQYF.

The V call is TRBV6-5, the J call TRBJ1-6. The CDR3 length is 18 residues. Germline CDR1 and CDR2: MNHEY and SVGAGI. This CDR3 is CASSPSVSSGSYNSPLHF.

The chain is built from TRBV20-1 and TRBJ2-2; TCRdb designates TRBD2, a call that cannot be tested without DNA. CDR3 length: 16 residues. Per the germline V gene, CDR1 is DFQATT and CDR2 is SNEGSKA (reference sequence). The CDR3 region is CSARVNRGVNTGELFF.